This T cell receptor (beta chain) was identified during a study of blood T cell repertoires in COVID-19. About the research overall: The origin of the acute and convalescent COVID-19 samples was the United States, Italy and Spain. T cells, B-cell-depleted T cells, or PBMCs supplied cDNA or gDNA.

Germline V gives CDR1 SGHVS, CDR2 FQNEAQ. After removal of 5 bases from V and 1 base from J, the junction contained 7 bases not matched to a gene. The CDR3 length is 16 residues. The sample holds one count of this clone. Per the original data handling: Estimated nucleated cell counts came from reference gene primer amplification. Sequencing was performed with immunoSEQ multiplex PCR; in TCRdb, only in-frame clones are kept and a portion is missing. V and J calls and clone size are as listed in that table; D and trimming were resolved from the DNA. The sample has about 160,000 clones, approximately 82% seen once.

Sequenced input: peripheral blood. This sequence originates from a woman aged 80 or over with acute or convalescent COVID-19. The chain combines TRBV7-8 with TRBJ2-2, with 7 bases that match TRBD2. The CDR3 region is CASSPFGGRNTGELFF. CDR3 coding DNA: TGTGCCAGCAGCCCCTTTGGCGGGAGGAACACCGGGGAGCTGTTTTTT.